Each of the 21 T cell receptor beta chains below was sequenced from the same sample in a study of blood T cell repertoires in COVID-19. Measured with immunoSEQ multiplex PCR; TCRdb has only the in-frame clones, and not every one. The sample shows nearly 200,000 clones, around four fifths of them seen only once. Sequenced input: peripheral blood. Every receptor here comes from a man between 60 and 70 years old with COVID-19, enrolled during active disease.

The genes are TRBV5-8 and TRBJ1-2; possibly TRBD1 for D (5 bases). The germline gives CDR1 SGHTS, CDR2 YDEGEE. The CDR3 sequence is 13 residues long. The V and J ends lost 4 bases and 5 bases respectively, with 12 bases between them. CDR3 in amino acids: CASSRDSTYGYTF. The CDR3 DNA reads TGTGCCAGCAGCCGTGACAGTACATATGGCTACACCTTC.

This chain connects TRBV30 to TRBJ1-3; possible D gene TRBD1, 5 bases. Trimming removed 5 bases from V and 4 bases from J, with 15 bases in between. CDR3 length: 14 amino acids. Germline V lookup: CDR1 GTSNPN, CDR2 SVGIG (reference sequence). The CDR3 reads CAWSLDRVGNTIYF. The CDR3 DNA is TGTGCCTGGTCATTAGACAGAGTCGGAAACACCATATATTTT.

This clone was observed a few times. This rearrangement joins TRBV19 to TRBJ1-5, with 7 bases fitting TRBD1. The CDR3 is 15 residues long. Germline V gives CDR1 LNHDA, CDR2 SQIVND (reference sequence). With 5 bases clipped from V and 4 bases from J, the junction kept 8 bases outside the gene matches. The CDR3 coding sequence is TGTGCCAGTAGTCCGGGACGACAGGGTAATCAGCCCCAGCATTTT. Its translation: CASSPGRQGNQPQHF. Complete variable domain (other parts from reference TRBV19 and TRBJ1-5): DGGITQSPKYLFRKEGQNVTLSCEQNLNHDAMYWYRQDPGQGLRLIYYSQIVNDFQKGDIAEGYSVSREKKESFPLTVTSAQKNPTAFYLCASSPGRQGNQPQHFGDGTRLSIL.

V gene TRBV5-6 combines with J gene TRBJ1-2; 7 bases fit TRBD1. Germline CDR1 and CDR2: SGHDT and YYEEEE. V lost 4 bases and J lost 4; bases outside the gene matches: 13. This CDR3 is built from 16 residues. The CDR3 bases are TGTGCCAGCAGCCCCCTAGGACAGGAGTATTTCTATGGCTACACCTTC. This sequence encodes CASSPLGQEYFYGYTF.

V is TRBV7-9 and J is TRBJ1-1; D is ambiguous. V dropped 4 bases and J dropped 8 bases, with 11 bases sitting between them. The CDR3 runs to 12 residues. Germline V gene sequence: CDR1 SEHNR, CDR2 FQNEAQ (reference sequence). This chain's CDR3 is CASSSGRSEAFF. The CDR3 coding sequence is TGTGCCAGCAGCTCCGGCAGGTCAGAAGCTTTCTTT.

The V gene is TRBV5-1, the J gene TRBJ2-3; unclear D gene. CDR1 is SGHRS and CDR2 is YFSETQ in the germline V gene. V lost 1 base, J lost 3 bases, and 6 bases lay in between. The CDR3 totals 13 residues. CDR3: CASSLPGTDTQYF. As DNA, the CDR3 is TGCGCCAGCAGCTTGCCCGGGACAGATACGCAGTATTTT.

The genes are TRBV7-2 and TRBJ2-2; no firm D call. Germline lookup yields CDR1 SGHTA and CDR2 FQGNSA. The CDR3 totals 14 residues. Trimming stripped 5 bases from V and 4 bases from J, with 11 bases between. The CDR3 DNA sequence: TGTGCCAGCAGCCTAACAGAGACCACCGGGGAGCTGTTTTTT. Translation gives CASSLTETTGELFF.

This chain uses TRBV19 with TRBJ1-3, with unresolved D. This CDR3 has 15 amino acids. Trimming took off 2 bases at V and 0 bases at J, with 8 bases between the two ends. The germline gives CDR1 LNHDA, CDR2 SQIVND (reference sequence). The chain's CDR3 is CASSISRSSGNTIYF. DNA of the CDR3: TGTGCCAGTAGTATAAGCCGAAGCTCTGGAAACACCATATATTTT.

The chain couples TRBV29-1 to TRBJ1-1; weak D call: TRBD1 (6 bases). With 0 bases removed from V and 5 bases from J, the gap between germline ends came to 13 bases. Germline V lookup: CDR1 SQVTM, CDR2 ANQGSEA. The CDR3 totals 14 residues. The CDR3 coding sequence is TGCAGCGTTGAAGAAATGGGGGCGCGGACTGAAGCTTTCTTT. Amino acid sequence: CSVEEMGARTEAFF.

V is TRBV4-2 and J is TRBJ1-1, with TRBD1 matching over 7 bases. Germline V gene sequence: CDR1 LGHNA, CDR2 YNFKEQ. The V gene end was trimmed by 5 bases and the J gene end by 1 base; junction bases not matched to a gene: 7. This CDR3 spans 15 amino acids. DNA for the CDR3: TGTGCCAGCAGCACGGGGACAGCCAAGAACACTGAAGCTTTCTTT. Encoded protein: CASSTGTAKNTEAFF.

This clone came up once. The rearrangement links TRBV6-2 or TRBV6-3 to TRBJ1-1, with D possibly TRBD1 on 5 matching bases. The CDR3 runs to 14 residues. Germline V gene sequence: CDR1 MNHEY, CDR2 SVGEGT. Trimming left V 7 bases short and J 3 bases short, with 15 bases between. The DNA for the CDR3 is TGTGCCAGCAACCCCGCCCGGGGGTACACTGAAGCTTTCTTT. Protein sequence: CASNPARGYTEAFF.

This chain joins TRBV5-6 and TRBJ2-1, with D unresolved. The V gene lost 4 bases and the J gene lost 5 bases, with 13 bases spanning the gap. Germline values: CDR1 SGHDT, CDR2 YYEEEE. The CDR3 sequence is 14 residues long. Written as DNA, the CDR3 is TGTGCCAGCAGCCCGGAGTTGGTTCACAATGAGCAGTTCTTC. Translating it yields CASSPELVHNEQFF.

The genes are TRBV5-5 and TRBJ1-2; 9 bases line up with TRBD1. V trimming: 2 bases; J trimming: 9 bases; junction bases outside the gene matches: 14. The CDR3 runs to 16 residues. Germline values: CDR1 SGHKS, CDR2 YYEKEE (reference sequence). The CDR3 reads CASSFSQGTGSSSYTF. In DNA form, the CDR3 reads TGTGCCAGCAGCTTCAGCCAGGGGACAGGGTCGTCGAGCTACACCTTC.

The genes are TRBV7-6 and TRBJ1-5; weak D call: TRBD1 (5 bases). The CDR3 totals 14 residues. The V gene's germline CDR1 is SGHVS and CDR2 FNYEAQ. V dropped 4 bases and J dropped 4 bases, with 11 bases sitting between them. The CDR3 DNA reads as TGTGCCAGCAGCTCTGGACACCCGAATCAGCCCCAGCATTTT. The encoded protein is CASSSGHPNQPQHF.

The CDR3 coding sequence is TGTGCCAGCAGCCAACTGGCGGGAGTAACCTCACTCCTCTACAATGAGCAGTTCTTC. Its translation: CASSQLAGVTSLLYNEQFF. The chain is built from TRBV3-1 (or the pseudogene TRBV3-2) and TRBJ2-1; TRBD2 agrees at 7 bases. The junction had 16 bases not matched to a gene; V was cut back by 2 bases and J by 3 bases. The CDR3 runs 19 residues. Germline CDR1 is LGHDT and CDR2 is YNNKEL (reference sequence).

This clone was counted once. This chain joins TRBV9 and TRBJ2-1; 8 bases match TRBD1. Germline lookup yields CDR1 SGDLS and CDR2 YYNGEE. The CDR3 sequence is 12 residues long. The V segment lost 4 bases and the J segment 8 bases; nucleotides outside the gene matches: 2. CDR3 DNA sequence: TGTGCCAGCAGCCAGGGGGCTTATGAGCAGTTCTTC. This codes for CASSQGAYEQFF.

This clone turned up a few times. The chain has TRBV6-5 and TRBJ2-5; 9 bases are a match to TRBD1. Germline CDR1 MNHEY, CDR2 SVGAGI. Trimming at V came to 6 bases and at J to 2 bases, leaving 4 bases not matched to a gene. The CDR3 length is 14 residues. The CDR3 nucleotides read TGTGCCAGCAGAGGCGACAGGGGGCAAGAGACCCAGTACTTC. Protein product: CASRGDRGQETQYF.

The genes are TRBV7-2 and TRBJ2-7; possibly TRBD1 for D (5 bases). Germline CDR1 reads SGHTA; CDR2 reads FQGNSA. V shed 5 bases and J shed 2 bases, with 13 bases lying between them. The CDR3 has 14 amino acids. The CDR3, as DNA: TGTGCCAGCAGCCCCAGTCAGGGTCCCTACGAGCAGTACTTC. Translation gives CASSPSQGPYEQYF.

The CDR3 protein is CASSPGLVYNEQFF. CDR3 DNA sequence: TGTGCCAGCAGCCCCGGGTTGGTCTACAATGAGCAGTTCTTC. This chain links TRBV7-9 with TRBJ2-1; D is undetermined. The CDR3 runs to 14 residues. Germline CDR1 and CDR2: SEHNR and FQNEAQ (reference sequence). The germline V and J ends were trimmed by 5 bases and 3 bases, with 11 bases remaining between them.

This clone was seen just once. The genes are TRBV11-2 and TRBJ2-7, with D tentatively TRBD2 (5 bases). Per the germline V gene, CDR1 is SGHAT and CDR2 is FQNNGV. The CDR3 length is 12 residues. Trimming left V 1 base short and J 7 bases short, with 8 bases between. As DNA, the CDR3 is TGTGCCAGCAGCTTAGGGACTGGGGAGCAGTACTTC. Its translation: CASSLGTGEQYF.

The V call is TRBV9, the J call TRBJ2-1; D possibly corresponds to TRBD1 (7 bases). The CDR3 runs 15 residues. Per the germline V gene, CDR1 is SGDLS and CDR2 is YYNGEE. Trimming took 0 bases from V and 4 from J, leaving 11 bases between them. The CDR3: CASSVDPGGYNEQFF. CDR3 nucleotide sequence: TGTGCCAGCAGCGTAGATCCAGGGGGGTACAATGAGCAGTTCTTC.